The 29 T cell receptor beta chains given below trace back to one sample, sequenced in a study of blood T cell repertoires in COVID-19. The method was immunoSEQ multiplex PCR; TCRdb's version includes in-frame clones alone and lacks a portion of them. The sample consists of about 170,000 clones, 65% to 85% of them appearing once. Source material: peripheral blood. The source is a woman in her fifties or sixties with acute or convalescent COVID-19.

The chain couples TRBV5-4 to TRBJ2-5; TRBD1 agrees at 7 bases. This CDR3 spans 14 amino acids. The germline gives CDR1 SGHNT, CDR2 YYREEE (reference sequence). The V segment lost 1 base and the J segment 1 base; nucleotides outside the gene matches: 1. The CDR3 is CASSLRDSQETQYF. The CDR3 bases are TGTGCCAGCAGCTTGCGGGACAGCCAAGAGACCCAGTACTTC.

The gene calls are TRBV7-2 and TRBJ1-2, with 9 bases identical to TRBD1. The CDR3 is 14 residues long. The ends lost 5 bases at V and 7 bases at J; junction bases unmatched: 8. Germline CDR1 reads SGHTA; CDR2 reads FQGNSA. The CDR3 coding sequence is TGTGCCAGCAGCCCTTTTGACAGGGGGAGTGGCTACACCTTC. It encodes CASSPFDRGSGYTF. Together with reference TRBV7-2 and TRBJ1-2, the CDR3 gives the full variable domain: GAGVSQSPSNKVTEKGKDVELRCDPISGHTALYWYRQSLGQGLEFLIYFQGNSAPDKSGLPSDRFSAERTGGSVSTLTIQRTQQEDSAVYLCASSPFDRGSGYTFGSGTRLTVV.

The rearrangement links TRBV21-1 to TRBJ2-7; the table's D call TRBD2 went unverified against the DNA. TRBV21-1 has pseudogene status. This CDR3 spans 18 amino acids. In nucleotides, the CDR3 is TGTGCCAGCAGCTTCCTGGGGCTTACTAGCGTGAGCTCCTACGAGCAGTACTTC. This gives the protein CASSFLGLTSVSSYEQYF.

The chain joins TRBV24-1 to TRBJ1-5, with a tentative D call TRBD1 (6 bases). V shed 4 bases and J shed 2 bases, with 17 bases lying between them. The CDR3 extends over 17 amino acids. The germline V gene has CDR1 KGHDR and CDR2 SFDVKD. The CDR3 loop reads CATSDVAGGHGNQPQHF. The CDR3 nucleotides are TGTGCCACCAGTGACGTTGCGGGGGGGCATGGCAATCAGCCCCAGCATTTT.

The chain links TRBV11-2 to TRBJ2-2; D gene unclear. V was pared by 4 bases and J by 6 bases, with 6 bases between. The CDR3 spans 12 residues. The germline gives CDR1 SGHAT, CDR2 FQNNGV. The CDR3 loop is CASSSIAGELFF. In DNA form, the CDR3 reads TGTGCCAGCAGCTCGATAGCCGGGGAGCTGTTTTTT. Combining the CDR3 with reference TRBV11-2 and TRBJ2-2 gives the whole variable domain EAGVAQSPRYKIIEKRQSVAFWCNPISGHATLYWYQQILGQGPKLLIQFQNNGVVDDSQLPKDRFSAERLKGVDSTLKIQPAKLEDSAVYLCASSSIAGELFFGEGSRLTVL.

This clone has more than one count but fewer than ten. Here the CDR3 omits its conserved ending phenylalanine or tryptophan, so a read error is the likely source. The limits of the CDR3 on the DNA are not certain, so only TCRdb's listed CDR3 is given. V gene TRBV6-1 combines with J gene TRBJ1-3. The CDR3 region is 24 residues in length, termini included. Per the germline V gene, CDR1 is MNHNS and CDR2 is SASEGT. CDR3 protein: CASSEADPQEGYYILWKHHIFWSS.

V usage is TRBV7-2 and J usage is TRBJ1-5, with 8 nucleotides matching TRBD1. There are 15 residues in the CDR3. J was trimmed by 4 bases and V by 6 bases; bases with no gene match: 8. Germline CDR1 reads SGHTA; CDR2 reads FQGNSA. CDR3 in amino acids: CASSSHRTGNQPQHF. The CDR3 DNA sequence: TGTGCCAGCAGTTCACACCGGACAGGGAATCAGCCCCAGCATTTT.

V usage is TRBV27 and J usage is TRBJ1-2, with TRBD1 as a possible D gene (5 bases). Germline CDR1 MNHEY, CDR2 SMNVEV (reference sequence). The CDR3 has 12 residues. V was pared by 10 bases and J by 2 bases, with 11 bases between. CDR3 DNA: TGTGCCAATCAAAGACAGAACTATGGCTACACCTTC. Translated: CANQRQNYGYTF.

The chain has TRBV7-9 and TRBJ1-2; 8 bases are a match to TRBD1. The CDR3 is made up of 13 amino acids. Germline V gene lookup returns CDR1 SEHNR and CDR2 FQNEAQ (reference sequence). With V trimmed by 3 bases and J by 7 bases, 4 bases remained unmatched. CDR3 amino acids: CASSLTGVGGYTF. In DNA, the CDR3 is TGTGCCAGCAGCTTGACAGGGGTGGGTGGCTACACCTTC.

The J gene is TRBJ2-1, the V gene TRBV5-1; 9 bases agree with TRBD2. The CDR3 spans 15 residues. V gave up 1 base and J gave up 4 bases; unmatched junction bases: 3. CDR1 is SGHRS and CDR2 is YFSETQ in the germline V gene. CDR3 sequence reads: CASSLPAGGYNEQFF. Here the CDR3 DNA reads TGCGCCAGCAGCTTGCCAGCGGGGGGTTACAATGAGCAGTTCTTC.

The chain combines TRBV7-2 with TRBJ1-5; no clear D gene. The CDR3 has 15 residues. Per germline, CDR1 SGHTA and CDR2 FQGNSA. Trimming removed 5 bases from V and 2 bases from J, with 13 bases in between. The CDR3 region has the DNA TGTGCCAGCAGCGCAGGAGGGCTTCGCAATCAGCCCCAGCATTTT. Translated, it gives CASSAGGLRNQPQHF.

This sequence joins TRBV28 and TRBJ2-2; 9 bases align to TRBD1. The CDR3 covers 17 residues. Germline loops: CDR1 MDHEN, CDR2 SYDVKM. J lost 1 base, V lost 5 bases, and 8 bases had no gene match. The chain's CDR3 is CASSPGVDRGNTGELFF. The CDR3 DNA reads TGTGCCAGCAGTCCCGGTGTGGACAGGGGGAACACCGGGGAGCTGTTTTTT. Together with reference TRBV28 and TRBJ2-2, the CDR3 gives the full variable domain: DVKVTQSSRYLVKRTGEKVFLECVQDMDHENMFWYRQDPGLGLRLIYFSYDVKMKEKGDIPEGYSVSREKKERFSLILESASTNQTSMYLCASSPGVDRGNTGELFFGEGSRLTVL.

The gene calls are TRBV4-2 and TRBJ2-6; D perhaps matches TRBD1 (5 bases). The length of the CDR3 is 17 residues. CDR1 is LGHNA, CDR2 YNFKEQ, per germline. V was cut by 0 bases and J by 2 bases, with 11 bases left in between. CDR3 in DNA: TGTGCCAGCAGCCAAGACAGGGAAAGTACTGGGGCCAACGTCCTGACTTTC. This codes for CASSQDRESTGANVLTF.

This chain uses TRBV7-9 with TRBJ2-5; TRBD1 aligns across 10 bases. This CDR3 contains 16 residues. The germline V gene encodes CDR1 SEHNR and CDR2 FQNEAQ (reference sequence). J was trimmed by 7 bases and V by 4 bases; bases with no gene match: 12. The CDR3 DNA is TGTGCCAGCAGCTCCCCACCGGGACAGGGGTCGGGGACCCAGTACTTC. Its translation is CASSSPPGQGSGTQYF.

This clone turned up a few times. The genes are TRBV10-3 and TRBJ1-2; D is ambiguous. V lost 10 bases, J lost 1 base, and 16 bases lay in between. The CDR3 runs to 14 residues. Germline assignment: CDR1 ENHRY and CDR2 SYGVKD. In DNA form, the CDR3 reads TGTGCCACTTGGGGAGCGACGGGTAACTATGGCTACACCTTC. It specifies CATWGATGNYGYTF.

In the case of this clone: An end of the junction does not agree with germline; a read error may underlie this. This CDR3 is also generated by other DNA sequences in the sample. The V gene is TRBV4-1, the J gene TRBJ2-1; weak D call: TRBD2 (6 bases). The CDR3 has 15 residues. The V gene's germline CDR1 is MGHRA and CDR2 YSYEKL. Here the CDR3 DNA reads TGCGCCAGTAGCCCGGGACTTTCTGACAACAATGAGCAGTTCTTC. It yields the protein CASSPGLSDNNEQFF.

The chain is built from TRBV2 and TRBJ1-1; TRBD1 is a possible D gene (5 bases). From germline, CDR1 is SNHLY and CDR2 FYNNEI. This CDR3 is built from 14 residues. V shed 6 bases and J shed 4 bases, with 15 bases lying between them. The CDR3 region has the DNA TGTGCCAGCAGGACCGGGACTAAAGGCACTGAAGCTTTCTTT. Translated, it gives CASRTGTKGTEAFF.

V gene TRBV2 combines with J gene TRBJ1-1; 7 bases align to TRBD1. The CDR3 covers 12 residues. In germline, CDR1 is SNHLY, CDR2 FYNNEI. Unmatched junction bases numbered 7, after V lost 6 bases and J lost 9 bases. CDR3 region: CASSPRTGKAFF. CDR3 in DNA: TGTGCCAGCAGCCCCAGGACAGGAAAAGCTTTCTTT.

The chain has TRBV7-8 and TRBJ1-1; D remains unclear. The CDR3 runs 11 residues. V gave up 5 bases and J gave up 3 bases, with 4 bases separating them. Germline V gene sequence: CDR1 SGHVS, CDR2 FQNEAQ. CDR3 DNA: TGTGCCAGCAGCCCCGACACTGAAGCTTTCTTT. This codes for CASSPDTEAFF.

The rearrangement uses TRBV7-3 and TRBJ1-6; TRBD1 matches 9 bases. Germline lookup yields CDR1 SGHTA and CDR2 FQGTGA. V trimming: 4 bases; J trimming: 3 bases; junction bases outside the gene matches: 4. The CDR3 extends over 16 amino acids. This CDR3 is CASSWDRAGYNSPLHF. CDR3 nucleotide sequence: TGTGCCAGCAGCTGGGACAGGGCGGGCTATAATTCACCCCTCCACTTT.

This chain connects TRBV6-1 to TRBJ1-1; tentatively, D is TRBD1 (6 bases). Trimming removed 2 bases at V and 1 base at J, with 8 bases between. This CDR3 has 14 residues. Per germline, CDR1 MNHNS and CDR2 SASEGT. The DNA for the CDR3 is TGTGCCAGCAGTGAAAGGACAGAGAACACTGAAGCTTTCTTT. Its protein is CASSERTENTEAFF.

This clone was recorded a few times. The sample carries other DNA sequences with the same CDR3. V is TRBV7-2 and J is TRBJ2-3; 12 bases align to TRBD2. Germline V gene lookup returns CDR1 SGHTA and CDR2 FQGNSA. With 1 base clipped from V and 1 base from J, the junction kept 0 bases outside the gene matches. The CDR3 loop spans 16 amino acids. CDR3 in DNA: TGTGCCAGCAGCTTAGGACTAGCGGGGGGCACAGATACGCAGTATTTT. As protein: CASSLGLAGGTDTQYF.

The CDR3 sequence: CASSLSRGRGWLGTGELFF. DNA for the CDR3: TGTGCCAGCAGTTTATCGAGGGGCAGGGGATGGTTAGGCACCGGGGAGCTGTTTTTT. This chain uses TRBV27 with TRBJ2-2; possible D gene TRBD1, 6 bases. The ends were cut back, 0 bases at V and 4 bases at J, with 21 bases in the middle. Germline V gene data show CDR1 as MNHEY and CDR2 as SMNVEV (reference sequence). The CDR3 loop spans 19 amino acids.

The chain recombines TRBV28 with TRBJ2-7, with TRBD1 matching 10 bases. CDR3 length equals 14 residues. The germline gives CDR1 MDHEN, CDR2 SYDVKM. Trimming took 6 bases from V and 4 from J; bases not matched to a gene: 6. CDR3 in amino acids: CASSRTGGSYEQYF. CDR3 DNA sequence: TGTGCCAGCAGCCGGACAGGGGGGAGTTACGAGCAGTACTTC.

In its sample, this clone was seen once. This chain connects TRBV19 to TRBJ2-3; 7 bases fit TRBD2. V shed 3 bases and J 4 bases; nucleotides not matched to a gene: 4. CDR3 length: 14 amino acids. CDR1 is LNHDA and CDR2 is SQIVND in the germline V gene (reference sequence). Here the CDR3 reads CASSIQRGPDTQYF. The CDR3 DNA reads TGTGCCAGTAGTATCCAGCGGGGCCCAGATACGCAGTATTTT.

The chain uses TRBV6-2 or TRBV6-3 and TRBJ2-4; 8 bases match TRBD2. The V and J ends lost 3 bases and 7 bases, in that order; junction bases with no gene match: 8. This CDR3 contains 15 residues. Per the germline V gene, CDR1 is MNHEY and CDR2 is SVGEGT. CDR3 bases: TGTGCCAGCAGTTATGGAGGGACTAGTAGGAACATTCAGTACTTC. It encodes CASSYGGTSRNIQYF.

The CDR3 reads CASSLALGRQETQYF. In DNA, the CDR3 is TGTGCCAGCAGCTTAGCGCTTGGCAGACAAGAGACCCAGTACTTC. The chain recombines TRBV7-2 with TRBJ2-5, with D hard to call. V lost 0 bases and J 2 bases, leaving 10 bases between the germline ends. CDR3 length equals 15 residues. Germline CDR1 is SGHTA and CDR2 is FQGNSA.

The chain combines TRBV4-2 with TRBJ1-1, with D perhaps matching TRBD1 (6 bases). CDR3 length: 14 amino acids. The germline CDR1 and CDR2 sequences are LGHNA and YNFKEQ. Trimming left V 1 base short and J 7 bases short, with 13 bases between. The CDR3 loop is CASSQVLGAVEAFF. CDR3 in DNA: TGTGCCAGCAGCCAAGTTTTGGGGGCCGTTGAAGCTTTCTTT.

The rearrangement joins TRBV5-6 to TRBJ1-6, with 8 bases fitting TRBD1. CDR1 is SGHDT and CDR2 is YYEEEE in the germline V gene. Trimming cost V 1 base and J 8 bases; bases outside gene matches: 11. The CDR3 sequence is 17 residues long. The CDR3 bases are TGTGCCAGCAGCTTGTGGGCCGACGGGACAGGTCATTCACCCCTCCACTTT. It yields the protein CASSLWADGTGHSPLHF.